The 20 T cell receptor beta chains below all came from one sample that was sequenced in a study of Graves' ophthalmopathy and Graves' hyperthyroidism. The authors amplified TCR beta CDR3 regions, and they did so from RNA transcripts for repertoire sequencing. First-round RT-PCR with HTBI primers preceded a second-round multiplex PCR. MiXCR, run by TCRdb on the multiplex PCR reads, gives a single entry per CDR3 protein. The sample lists roughly 480,000 distinct CDR3 sequences; approximately 15% were seen once. The source material was blood. These receptors were obtained from a woman aged 25 to 45 with Graves' ophthalmopathy.

There are many counts of this clonotype. The genes are TRBV15 and TRBJ2-7; tentatively, D is TRBD2 (5 bases). The CDR3 loop spans 13 amino acids. V shed 9 bases and J shed 6 bases, with 18 bases lying between them. The germline gives CDR1 LNHNV, CDR2 YYDKDF (reference sequence). The CDR3 here is CATSGLRMGEQYF. The CDR3 DNA reads as TGTGCCACGAGTGGACTCCGGATGGGCGAGCAGTACTTC. Supplemented by reference TRBV15 and TRBJ2-7, the full variable domain reads DAMVIQNPRYQVTQFGKPVTLSCSQTLNHNVMYWYQQKSSQAPKLLFHYYDKDFNNEADTPDNFQSRRPNTSFCFLDIRSPGLGDTAMYLCATSGLRMGEQYFGPGTRLTVT.

CDR3 coding DNA: TGTGCCAGCGACCTAAGTGGCGTTCAGCCCCAGCATTTT. This gives the protein CASDLSGVQPQHF. J is TRBJ1-5 and V is TRBV6-2 or TRBV6-3; D is undetermined. CDR3 size: 13 residues. The germline CDR1 and CDR2 sequences are MNHEY and SVGEGT. The V gene lost 8 bases and the J gene lost 6 bases, with 14 bases spanning the gap.

This clonotype has a count of ten or more. The V and J genes are TRBV6-1 and TRBJ1-5, with 7 bases that match TRBD1. Germline loops: CDR1 MNHNS, CDR2 SASEGT. The CDR3 has 14 amino acids. V gave up 7 bases and J gave up 3 bases; unmatched junction bases: 6. CDR3: CASKKDRLNQPQHF. As DNA, the CDR3 is TGTGCCAGCAAGAAGGACAGGCTCAATCAGCCCCAGCATTTT.

This clonotype was recorded at least ten times. This rearrangement joins TRBV6-1 to TRBJ1-5; TRBD1 is a possible D gene (6 bases). V gave up 4 bases and J gave up 7 bases, with 17 bases separating them. CDR3 size: 15 residues. The germline CDR1 and CDR2 sequences are MNHNS and SASEGT. Written as DNA, the CDR3 is TGTGCCAGCAGTGTGGGTAAACAGGGTTTGCAGCCCCAGCATTTT. Amino acid sequence: CASSVGKQGLQPQHF.

This sequence joins TRBV6-2 or TRBV6-3 and TRBJ2-2; possible D gene TRBD2, 6 bases. CDR1 and CDR2 (germline): MNHEY, SVGEGT. The length of the CDR3 is 19 residues. V was clipped by 7 bases and J by 4 bases, with 28 bases between them. The CDR3 loop reads CASTRNGLTGEVRTGELFF. CDR3 sequence (DNA): TGTGCCAGCACTAGAAATGGGTTGACGGGGGAAGTTCGCACCGGGGAGCTGTTTTTT.

Ten or more counts support this clonotype. V is TRBV28 and J is TRBJ1-5, with D possibly being TRBD1 (5 bases). Germline lookup yields CDR1 MDHEN and CDR2 SYDVKM. The CDR3 has 17 residues. Trimming removed 4 bases at V and 0 bases at J, with 16 bases between. CDR3: CASSSLLGTDSNQPQHF. CDR3 nucleotides: TGTGCCAGCAGTTCTCTCCTTGGGACGGATAGCAATCAGCCCCAGCATTTT.

The chain is built from TRBV12-3 or TRBV12-4 and TRBJ1-1; no clear D gene. The CDR3 has 13 amino acids. V was clipped by 3 bases and J by 4 bases, with 9 bases between them. Here the CDR3 reads CASSLKVGTEAFF. The DNA of the CDR3 is TGTGCCAGCAGTTTGAAAGTGGGCACTGAAGCTTTCTTT.

This clonotype has ten or more counts. This chain connects TRBV20-1 to TRBJ1-6; 8 positions match TRBD1. This CDR3 comprises 15 residues. CDR1 is DFQATT, CDR2 SNEGSKA, per germline (reference sequence). With 5 bases clipped from V and 4 bases from J, the junction kept 7 bases outside the gene matches. In DNA form, the CDR3 reads TGCAGTGCTGCTCAGGGGGCCGCTTATAATTCACCCCTCCACTTT. Protein sequence: CSAAQGAAYNSPLHF.

There are many counts of this clonotype. The chain combines TRBV4-2 with TRBJ2-5, with 9 bases lining up with TRBD2. CDR1 is LGHNA, CDR2 YNFKEQ, per germline. Trimming removed 0 bases from V and 3 bases from J; junction bases left unmatched: 5. The CDR3 has 16 amino acids. The CDR3 is CASSQDGVAGEETQYF. The CDR3 region has the DNA TGTGCCAGCAGCCAAGATGGGGTAGCGGGGGAAGAGACCCAGTACTTC.

V is TRBV27 and J is TRBJ2-2; perhaps TRBD2 as D (6 bases). This CDR3 spans 16 amino acids. The germline gives CDR1 MNHEY, CDR2 SMNVEV (reference sequence). The V end was cut by 5 bases, the J end by 7 bases, with 20 bases between. CDR3 loop: CASSPLGPGGVGELFF. The CDR3 nucleotides read TGTGCCAGCAGTCCCCTCGGCCCCGGGGGTGTCGGGGAGCTGTTTTTT.

This clonotype was detected ten times or more. The chain has TRBV28 and TRBJ2-7; D unclear. The CDR3 is 14 residues long. Looked up from germline, CDR1 is MDHEN and CDR2 is SYDVKM. Trimming removed 2 bases from V and 2 bases from J, with 10 bases in between. The CDR3 loop reads CASSLRVRAYEQYF. CDR3 nucleotides: TGTGCCAGCAGTTTACGGGTCCGAGCCTACGAGCAGTACTTC.

This clonotype was detected ten times or more. The rearrangement uses TRBV27 and TRBJ2-5; 15 nucleotides match TRBD2. With V trimmed by 5 bases and J by 1 base, 8 bases remained unmatched. Germline assignment: CDR1 MNHEY and CDR2 SMNVEV (reference sequence). CDR3 size: 18 residues. The CDR3 sequence is CASSPGLAGGPLQETQYF. The CDR3 DNA is TGTGCCAGCAGTCCGGGACTAGCGGGGGGCCCCCTCCAAGAGACCCAGTACTTC.

The sample holds many counts of this clonotype. The chain employs TRBV7-8 and TRBJ1-1; D is possibly TRBD1 (6 bases). Trimming removed 3 bases from V and 10 bases from J, with 15 bases in between. There are 13 residues in the CDR3. Germline V gives CDR1 SGHVS, CDR2 FQNEAQ. CDR3 nucleotide sequence: TGTGCCAGCAGCTTCCTGGGGGGCCGGGGAGCTTTCTTT. Its translation is CASSFLGGRGAFF. The full variable domain, with the rest looked up from reference TRBV7-8 and TRBJ1-1, is GAGVSQSPRYKVAKRGQDVALRCDPISGHVSLFWYQQALGQGPEFLTYFQNEAQLDKSGLPSDRFFAERPEGSVSTLKIQRTQQEDSAVYLCASSFLGGRGAFFGQGTRLTVV.

This clonotype was counted ten times or more. The genes are TRBV12-3 or TRBV12-4 and TRBJ1-1; the D gene is possibly TRBD1 (5 bases). V dropped 1 base and J dropped 3 bases, with 9 bases sitting between them. The CDR3 contains 14 residues. CDR3 nucleotide sequence: TGTGCCAGCAGTTTAGAAGGGGATGACACTGAAGCTTTCTTT. Residues: CASSLEGDDTEAFF.

This clonotype was found many times. This sequence joins TRBV20-1 and TRBJ1-1; no definite D call. Germline V gene data show CDR1 as DFQATT and CDR2 as SNEGSKA (reference sequence). The V end was cut by 1 base, the J end by 1 base, with 10 bases between. The CDR3 loop spans 14 amino acids. The CDR3 sequence: CSARGARTNTEAFF. The CDR3 nucleotides read TGCAGTGCTAGAGGGGCCCGAACGAACACTGAAGCTTTCTTT.

This clonotype was counted ten times or more. This chain links TRBV28 with TRBJ1-5; D perhaps matches TRBD1 (5 bases). The CDR3 consists of 13 residues. The V gene lost 11 bases and the J gene lost 7 bases, with 18 bases spanning the gap. Germline V gene lookup returns CDR1 MDHEN and CDR2 SYDVKM. The CDR3 DNA reads TGTGCCGCCAGTCGGGGCCGATGGCAGCCCCAGCATTTT. Amino acids: CAASRGRWQPQHF.

The J gene is TRBJ2-5, the V gene TRBV6-4, with TRBD2 matching 11 bases. J was trimmed by 1 base and V by 0 bases; bases with no gene match: 10. CDR3 length: 19 amino acids. Germline V gives CDR1 MRHNA, CDR2 SNTAGT. CDR3 in amino acids: CASSDSTALAGAGQETQYF. In DNA form, the CDR3 reads TGTGCCAGCAGTGACTCGACGGCACTAGCGGGGGCTGGCCAAGAGACCCAGTACTTC.

This clonotype showed up many times. V is TRBV7-8 and J is TRBJ2-1; D could derive from TRBD1 or TRBD2 (5 bases each). V lost 2 bases, J lost 9 bases, and 17 bases lay in between. CDR3 length equals 15 residues. The germline CDR1 and CDR2 sequences are SGHVS and FQNEAQ. The CDR3 DNA is TGTGCCAGCAGCTTAACTAGGACGATTAGGGGTGAGCAGTTCTTC. This translates into CASSLTRTIRGEQFF.

This clonotype was detected many times. The rearrangement joins TRBV18 to TRBJ1-1; 7 bases are shared with TRBD1. The CDR3 is 16 residues long. The ends lost 2 bases at V and 6 bases at J; junction bases unmatched: 12. Germline CDR1 reads KGHSH; CDR2 reads LQKENI. The CDR3 sequence: CASSPGLEGAPPEAFF. In DNA form, the CDR3 reads TGTGCCAGCTCACCAGGGTTAGAGGGGGCCCCCCCTGAAGCTTTCTTT. The complete variable domain, with remaining parts taken from reference TRBV18 and TRBJ1-1, reads NAGVMQNPRHLVRRRGQEARLRCSPMKGHSHVYWYRQLPEEGLKFMVYLQKENIIDESGMPKERFSAEFPKEGPSILRIQQVVRGDSAAYFCASSPGLEGAPPEAFFGQGTRLTVV.

At least ten counts were recorded for this clonotype. The chain has TRBV4-2 and TRBJ2-5; the match to TRBD2 covers 11 bases. Losses at the gene ends were 4 bases for V and 1 base for J; bases not matched to a gene: 5. Germline V lookup: CDR1 LGHNA, CDR2 YNFKEQ. This CDR3 has 16 amino acids. This CDR3 is CASSPRLAGTQETQYF. The CDR3 DNA is TGTGCCAGCAGCCCCCGACTAGCGGGGACCCAAGAGACCCAGTACTTC.